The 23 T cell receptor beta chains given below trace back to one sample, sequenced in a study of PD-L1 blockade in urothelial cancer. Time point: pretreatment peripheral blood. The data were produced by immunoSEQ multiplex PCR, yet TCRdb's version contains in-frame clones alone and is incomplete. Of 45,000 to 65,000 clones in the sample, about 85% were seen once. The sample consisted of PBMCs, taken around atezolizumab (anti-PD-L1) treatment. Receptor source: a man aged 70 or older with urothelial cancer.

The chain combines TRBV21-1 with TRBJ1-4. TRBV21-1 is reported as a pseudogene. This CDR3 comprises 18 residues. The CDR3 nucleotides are TGTGCCAGCAGCAACGGGGGGGCGCCGCATAGGGGAGATGAAAAACTGTTTTTT. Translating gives CASSNGGAPHRGDEKLFF.

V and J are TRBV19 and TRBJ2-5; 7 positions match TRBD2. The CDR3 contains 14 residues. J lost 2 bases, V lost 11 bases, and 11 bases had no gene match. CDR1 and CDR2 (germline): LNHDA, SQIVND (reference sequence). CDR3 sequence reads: CASKGLAAQETQYF. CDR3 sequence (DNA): TGTGCCTCAAAGGGGCTAGCGGCACAAGAGACCCAGTACTTC.

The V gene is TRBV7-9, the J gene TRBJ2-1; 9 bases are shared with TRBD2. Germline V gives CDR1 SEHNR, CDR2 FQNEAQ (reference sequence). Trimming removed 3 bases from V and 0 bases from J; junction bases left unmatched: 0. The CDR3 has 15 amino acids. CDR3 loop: CASSFSGSSYNEQFF. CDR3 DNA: TGTGCCAGCAGCTTTAGCGGGAGCTCCTACAATGAGCAGTTCTTC.

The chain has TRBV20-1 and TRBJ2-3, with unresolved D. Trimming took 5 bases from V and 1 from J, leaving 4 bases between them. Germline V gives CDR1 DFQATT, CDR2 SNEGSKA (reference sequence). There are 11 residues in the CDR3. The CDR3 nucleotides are TGCAGTGCTTCAGGCACAGATACGCAGTATTTT. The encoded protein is CSASGTDTQYF.

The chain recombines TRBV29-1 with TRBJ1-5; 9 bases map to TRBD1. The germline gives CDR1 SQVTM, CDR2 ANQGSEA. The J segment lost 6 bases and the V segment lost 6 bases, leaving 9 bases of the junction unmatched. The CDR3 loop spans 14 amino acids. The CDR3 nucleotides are TGCAGCGTGGCCACAGGGGGCTCGGGTCAGCCCCAGCATTTT. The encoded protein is CSVATGGSGQPQHF.

This CDR3 reads CASSRATGTGSYEQYF. In DNA form, the CDR3 reads TGTGCCAGCAGCCGGGCTACCGGGACAGGGTCCTACGAGCAGTACTTC. The chain couples TRBV27 to TRBJ2-7; 9 positions match TRBD1. CDR3 length: 16 residues. V lost 6 bases and J lost 1; bases outside the gene matches: 10. Germline lookup yields CDR1 MNHEY and CDR2 SMNVEV (reference sequence).

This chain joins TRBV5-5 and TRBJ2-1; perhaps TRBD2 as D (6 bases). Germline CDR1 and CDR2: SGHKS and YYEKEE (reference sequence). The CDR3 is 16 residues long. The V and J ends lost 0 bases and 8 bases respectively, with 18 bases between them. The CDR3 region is CASSLGGGGFRDEQFF. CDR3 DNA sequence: TGTGCCAGCAGCTTGGGGGGCGGAGGGTTTCGCGATGAGCAGTTCTTC.

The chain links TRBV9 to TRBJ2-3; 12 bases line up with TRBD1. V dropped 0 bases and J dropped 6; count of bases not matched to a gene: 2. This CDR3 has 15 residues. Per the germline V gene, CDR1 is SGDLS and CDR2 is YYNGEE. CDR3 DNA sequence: TGTGCCAGCAGCGTAGAGGGACAGGGGGCGGATACGCAGTATTTT. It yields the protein CASSVEGQGADTQYF.

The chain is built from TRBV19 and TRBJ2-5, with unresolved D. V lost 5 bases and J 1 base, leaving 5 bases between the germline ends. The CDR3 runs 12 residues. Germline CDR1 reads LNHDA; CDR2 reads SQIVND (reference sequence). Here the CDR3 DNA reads TGTGCCAGTAGTGACACCCAAGAGACCCAGTACTTC. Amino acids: CASSDTQETQYF.

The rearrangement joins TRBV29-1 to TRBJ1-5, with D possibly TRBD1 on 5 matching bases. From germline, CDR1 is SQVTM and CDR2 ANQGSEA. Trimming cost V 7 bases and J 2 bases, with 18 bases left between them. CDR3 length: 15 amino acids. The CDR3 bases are TGCAGCGGCGCCTGGGGCCCCAGGCGCAATCAGCCCCAGCATTTT. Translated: CSGAWGPRRNQPQHF.

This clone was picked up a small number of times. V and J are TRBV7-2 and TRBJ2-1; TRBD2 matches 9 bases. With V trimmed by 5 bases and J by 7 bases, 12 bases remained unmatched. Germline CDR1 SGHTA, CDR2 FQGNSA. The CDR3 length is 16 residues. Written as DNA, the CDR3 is TGTGCCAGCAGCAACACGGGGGGGCTAGCGGGAAATGAGCAGTTCTTC. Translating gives CASSNTGGLAGNEQFF.

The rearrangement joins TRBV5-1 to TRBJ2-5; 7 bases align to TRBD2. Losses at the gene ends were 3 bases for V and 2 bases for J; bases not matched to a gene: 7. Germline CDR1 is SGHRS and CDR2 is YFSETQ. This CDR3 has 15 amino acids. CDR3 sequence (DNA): TGCGCCAGCAGCTCTGGGCTAGCGGTACAAGAGACCCAGTACTTC. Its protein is CASSSGLAVQETQYF.

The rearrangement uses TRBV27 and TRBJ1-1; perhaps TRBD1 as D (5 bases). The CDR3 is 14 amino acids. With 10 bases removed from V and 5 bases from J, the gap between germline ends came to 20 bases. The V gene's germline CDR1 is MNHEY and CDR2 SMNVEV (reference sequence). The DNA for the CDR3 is TGTGCCACCCTTGCGGCGGGGGAGGGAACTGAAGCTTTCTTT. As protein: CATLAAGEGTEAFF.

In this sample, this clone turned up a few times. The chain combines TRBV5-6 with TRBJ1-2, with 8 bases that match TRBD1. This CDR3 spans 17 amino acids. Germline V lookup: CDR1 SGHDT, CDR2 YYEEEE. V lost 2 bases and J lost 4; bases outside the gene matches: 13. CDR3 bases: TGTGCCAGCAGCTTAAGCCCAACCGTGACAGGGGTCTATGGCTACACCTTC. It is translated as CASSLSPTVTGVYGYTF.

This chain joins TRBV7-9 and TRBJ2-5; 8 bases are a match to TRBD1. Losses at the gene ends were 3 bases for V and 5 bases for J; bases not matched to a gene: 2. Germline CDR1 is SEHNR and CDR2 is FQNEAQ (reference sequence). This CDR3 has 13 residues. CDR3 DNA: TGTGCCAGCAGCTTGACAGGGGATGAGACCCAGTACTTC. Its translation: CASSLTGDETQYF.

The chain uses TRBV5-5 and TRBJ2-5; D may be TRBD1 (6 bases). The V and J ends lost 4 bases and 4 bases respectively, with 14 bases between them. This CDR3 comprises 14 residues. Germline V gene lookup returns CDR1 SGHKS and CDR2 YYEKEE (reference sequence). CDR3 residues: CASSPGTLRETQYF. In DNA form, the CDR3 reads TGTGCCAGCAGCCCAGGGACACTTAGAGAGACCCAGTACTTC. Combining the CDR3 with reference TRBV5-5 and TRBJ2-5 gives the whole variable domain DAGVTQSPTHLIKTRGQQVTLRCSPISGHKSVSWYQQVLGQGPQFIFQYYEKEERGRGNFPDRFSARQFPNYSSELNVNALLLGDSALYLCASSPGTLRETQYFGPGTRLLVL.

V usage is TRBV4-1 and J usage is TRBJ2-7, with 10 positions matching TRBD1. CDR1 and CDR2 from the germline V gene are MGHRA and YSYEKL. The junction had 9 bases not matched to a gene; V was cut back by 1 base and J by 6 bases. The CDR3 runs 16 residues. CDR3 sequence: CASSQVRDRGSGEQYF. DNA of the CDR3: TGCGCCAGCAGCCAAGTCCGGGACAGGGGATCGGGCGAGCAGTACTTC.

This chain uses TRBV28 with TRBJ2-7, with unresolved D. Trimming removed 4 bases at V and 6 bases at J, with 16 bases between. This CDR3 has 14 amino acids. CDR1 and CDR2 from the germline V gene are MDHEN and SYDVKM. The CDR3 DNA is TGTGCCAGCAGTTCCCCCCCCGAGAGGATCGAGCAGTACTTC. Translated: CASSSPPERIEQYF.

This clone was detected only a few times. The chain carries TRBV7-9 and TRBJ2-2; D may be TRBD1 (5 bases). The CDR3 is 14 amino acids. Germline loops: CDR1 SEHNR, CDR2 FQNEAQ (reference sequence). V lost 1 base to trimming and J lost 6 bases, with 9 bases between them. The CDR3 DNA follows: TGTGCCAGCAGCTTAGTGCTGGGGCCCGGGGAGCTGTTTTTT. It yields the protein CASSLVLGPGELFF.

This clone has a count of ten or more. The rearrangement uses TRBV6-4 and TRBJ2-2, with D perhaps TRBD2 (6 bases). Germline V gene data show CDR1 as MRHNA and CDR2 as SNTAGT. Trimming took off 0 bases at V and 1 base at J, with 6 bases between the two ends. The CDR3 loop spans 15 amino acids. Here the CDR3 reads CASSDSSGNTGELFF. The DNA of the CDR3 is TGTGCCAGCAGTGACTCTAGCGGGAACACCGGGGAGCTGTTTTTT.

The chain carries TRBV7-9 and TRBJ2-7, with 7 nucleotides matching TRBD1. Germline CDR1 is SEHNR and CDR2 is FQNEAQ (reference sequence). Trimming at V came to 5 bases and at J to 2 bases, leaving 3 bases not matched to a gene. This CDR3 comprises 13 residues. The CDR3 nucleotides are TGTGCCAGCAGCGAGACAGGGACCTACGAGCAGTACTTC. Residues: CASSETGTYEQYF.

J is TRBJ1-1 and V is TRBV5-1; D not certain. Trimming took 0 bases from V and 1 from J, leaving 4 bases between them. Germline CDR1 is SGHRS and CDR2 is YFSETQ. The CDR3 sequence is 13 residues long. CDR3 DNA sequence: TGCGCCAGCAGCTTGGCGGGGAACACTGAAGCTTTCTTT. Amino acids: CASSLAGNTEAFF.

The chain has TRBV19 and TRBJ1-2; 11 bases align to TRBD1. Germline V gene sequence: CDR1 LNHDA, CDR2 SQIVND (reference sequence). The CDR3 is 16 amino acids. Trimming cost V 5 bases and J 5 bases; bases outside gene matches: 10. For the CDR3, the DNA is TGTGCCAGTAGTTTACTACCGGGACAGGGGGGGTATGGCTACACCTTC. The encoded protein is CASSLLPGQGGYGYTF.